Each of the 32 T cell receptor beta chains below was sequenced from the same sample in a study of T-cell memory formation after mild COVID-19. TCRdb passed the 5' RACE reads through MiXCR, listing each CDR3 protein once. The sample lists under 110,000 distinct CDR3 sequences, around 15% seen once, with over 25% in the top ten. The sequenced sample consisted of PBMCs or a T cell subset sorted from them (not recorded which). Receptors were obtained from an adult woman who had mild COVID-19 (a few samples of this study predate the infection). Cell type and time point are not known.

This clonotype was seen repeatedly, ten times or more. V and J are TRBV12-3 or TRBV12-4 and TRBJ1-1; 7 bases align to TRBD1. V was clipped by 4 bases and J by 7 bases; unmatched bases: 6. This CDR3 contains 13 residues. CDR3 protein: CASSWTGKDEAFF. The CDR3 DNA is TGTGCCAGCAGTTGGACAGGAAAAGATGAAGCTTTCTTT.

This clonotype came up a few times. This chain links TRBV4-3 with TRBJ1-2; D not certain. Deletions cut 0 bases from V and 2 bases from J, with 10 bases between. This CDR3 spans 15 amino acids. The germline CDR1 and CDR2 sequences are LGHNA and YSLEER. The CDR3 nucleotides are TGCGCCAGCAGCCAAGAGGGATCACCGAACTATGGCTACACCTTC. Amino acid sequence: CASSQEGSPNYGYTF.

This clonotype was detected a few times. This chain links TRBV7-9 with TRBJ2-1, with D perhaps TRBD1 (6 bases). CDR3 length: 13 residues. Germline V gene data show CDR1 as SEHNR and CDR2 as FQNEAQ (reference sequence). The V and J ends lost 6 bases and 8 bases respectively, with 14 bases between them. The CDR3: CASRGTGMDEQFF. CDR3 in DNA: TGTGCCAGCAGGGGTACAGGGATGGATGAGCAGTTCTTC.

This rearrangement joins TRBV27 to TRBJ1-1; D unclear. Germline V gene lookup returns CDR1 MNHEY and CDR2 SMNVEV (reference sequence). Deletions cut 4 bases from V and 4 bases from J, with 22 bases between. This CDR3 comprises 17 residues. For the CDR3, the DNA is TGTGCCAGCAGTTGGGGAGGATTAGCTCAACACACCACTGAAGCTTTCTTT. It yields the protein CASSWGGLAQHTTEAFF.

This clonotype was recorded a few times. V and J are TRBV5-1 and TRBJ2-1; D not certain. The germline V gene encodes CDR1 SGHRS and CDR2 YFSETQ. The CDR3 spans 14 residues. Trimming took off 0 bases at V and 4 bases at J, with 8 bases between the two ends. The CDR3 loop is CASSLDIGYNEQFF. DNA for the CDR3: TGCGCCAGCAGCTTGGACATAGGGTACAATGAGCAGTTCTTC.

The CDR3 loop is CASSQDWTYEQYF. The CDR3 DNA sequence: TGTGCCAGCAGCCAAGATTGGACGTACGAGCAGTACTTC. V is TRBV4-2 and J is TRBJ2-7; the D is unclear. The CDR3 runs 13 residues. The V and J ends lost 0 bases and 4 bases respectively, with 7 bases between them. Germline assignment: CDR1 LGHNA and CDR2 YNFKEQ.

The gene calls are TRBV27 and TRBJ2-2; D is possibly TRBD1 or TRBD2 (5 bases each). This CDR3 contains 15 residues. CDR1 and CDR2 from the germline V gene are MNHEY and SMNVEV (reference sequence). The V and J ends lost 6 bases and 3 bases respectively, with 14 bases between them. The CDR3 region has the DNA TGTGCCAGCAGCTCCCGTCAGGGAGACACCGGGGAGCTGTTTTTT. The encoded protein is CASSSRQGDTGELFF.

This clonotype came up a few times. Here the CDR3 DNA reads TGTGCCAGCAGCTTGGCAGGGGACGAGCAGTACTTC. This encodes CASSLAGDEQYF. The chain employs TRBV5-5 and TRBJ2-7, with D possibly being TRBD1 (6 bases). The CDR3 has 12 amino acids. Trimming shortened V by 0 bases and J by 5 bases, and 6 bases separated the two germline ends. CDR1 is SGHKS and CDR2 is YYEKEE in the germline V gene (reference sequence).

This clonotype was seen ten or more times. The V call is TRBV14, the J call TRBJ2-3; 8 nucleotides agree with TRBD2. CDR1 and CDR2 from the germline V gene are SGHDN and FVKESK. The CDR3 sequence is 15 residues long. Trimming at V came to 5 bases and at J to 5 bases, leaving 9 bases not matched to a gene. This CDR3 is CASSWSGSFGDTQYF. The DNA for the CDR3 is TGTGCCAGCAGCTGGAGCGGGAGCTTTGGAGATACGCAGTATTTT.

This clonotype has ten or more counts. This chain joins TRBV5-5 and TRBJ2-7; D remains unclear. CDR1 is SGHKS and CDR2 is YYEKEE in the germline V gene (reference sequence). V was cut by 3 bases and J by 3 bases, with 10 bases left in between. This CDR3 contains 13 residues. CDR3 residues: CASSSWTGYEQYF. The CDR3 DNA is TGTGCCAGCAGCTCCTGGACGGGCTACGAGCAGTACTTC.

This chain connects TRBV29-1 to TRBJ2-7; D gene unclear. Germline V gene data show CDR1 as SQVTM and CDR2 as ANQGSEA. This CDR3 region has 12 residues. V was pared by 4 bases and J by 7 bases, with 14 bases between. As DNA, the CDR3 is TGCAGCGTTGCGGGCCTTAGGAGTGAGCAGTACTTC. Protein sequence: CSVAGLRSEQYF.

This clonotype has more than one count but fewer than ten. This chain joins TRBV7-2 and TRBJ2-5, with D uncertain. Germline V CDR1 and CDR2: SGHTA, FQGNSA. The CDR3 has 13 residues. The V end lost 2 bases, the J end lost 5 bases, and 9 bases lay between the germline ends. The CDR3 sequence is CASSLTLRETQYF. The CDR3 DNA reads as TGTGCCAGCAGCTTAACTCTTCGGGAGACCCAGTACTTC. Combining the CDR3 with reference TRBV7-2 and TRBJ2-5 gives the whole variable domain GAGVSQSPSNKVTEKGKDVELRCDPISGHTALYWYRQSLGQGLEFLIYFQGNSAPDKSGLPSDRFSAERTGGSVSTLTIQRTQQEDSAVYLCASSLTLRETQYFGPGTRLLVL.

The rearrangement links TRBV6-2 or TRBV6-3 to TRBJ2-1; 11 bases are shared with TRBD2. The CDR3 is made up of 14 amino acids. The V gene end was trimmed by 7 bases and the J gene end by 9 bases; junction bases not matched to a gene: 8. From germline, CDR1 is MNHEY and CDR2 SVGEGT. CDR3 sequence: CASTPLAGVGEQFF. Written as DNA, the CDR3 is TGTGCCAGCACTCCACTAGCGGGAGTTGGTGAGCAGTTCTTC.

The V gene is TRBV7-9, the J gene TRBJ1-2; no definite D call. The CDR3 extends over 13 amino acids. V was trimmed by 1 base and J by 8 bases, leaving 11 bases between them. The germline V gene encodes CDR1 SEHNR and CDR2 FQNEAQ (reference sequence). CDR3 coding DNA: TGTGCCAGCAGCTTAGAGGATCCTCGGGGCTACACCTTC. It encodes CASSLEDPRGYTF.

The chain is built from TRBV7-9 and TRBJ2-2, with TRBD2 matching over 12 bases. The germline gives CDR1 SEHNR, CDR2 FQNEAQ (reference sequence). V was clipped by 5 bases and J by 4 bases; unmatched bases: 8. The CDR3 has 17 residues. The CDR3 region is CASSQTSGSRPTGELFF. DNA for the CDR3: TGTGCCAGCAGCCAGACTAGCGGGAGTCGGCCCACCGGGGAGCTGTTTTTT. Combining the CDR3 with reference TRBV7-9 and TRBJ2-2 gives the whole variable domain DTGVSQNPRHKITKRGQNVTFRCDPISEHNRLYWYRQTLGQGPEFLTYFQNEAQLEKSRLLSDRFSAERPKGSFSTLEIQRTEQGDSAMYLCASSQTSGSRPTGELFFGEGSRLTVL.

The chain employs TRBV2 and TRBJ1-1; D is uncertain. Germline loops: CDR1 SNHLY, CDR2 FYNNEI. This CDR3 is 17 amino acids long. Between the trimmed V and J ends, which lost 8 bases and 2 bases, there was a span of 24 bases. Here the CDR3 reads CASGFDLRIGSNTEAFF. CDR3 bases: TGTGCCAGCGGTTTTGATTTGAGGATAGGGTCCAACACTGAAGCTTTCTTT.

V is TRBV7-9 and J is TRBJ2-7, with 7 bases that match TRBD1. Trimming took 7 bases from V and 2 from J; bases not matched to a gene: 5. This CDR3 has 13 amino acids. Germline loops: CDR1 SEHNR, CDR2 FQNEAQ (reference sequence). In DNA form, the CDR3 reads TGTGCCAGCATCGGGACAGCACCCTACGAGCAGTACTTC. This codes for CASIGTAPYEQYF.

This clonotype was recorded a few times. This chain connects TRBV7-6 to TRBJ2-3, with 7 positions matching TRBD2. The CDR3 sequence is 16 residues long. V dropped 1 base and J dropped 2; count of bases not matched to a gene: 6. CDR1 is SGHVS, CDR2 FNYEAQ, per germline. The CDR3 DNA follows: TGTGCCAGCAGCTTAGATGGGGGGGTTGACACAGATACGCAGTATTTT. As protein: CASSLDGGVDTDTQYF.

This chain uses TRBV29-1 with TRBJ2-1, with 7 bases lining up with TRBD2. V shed 8 bases, J shed 0 bases, and the junction held 10 bases outside the gene matches. The CDR3 spans 15 residues. Germline V gives CDR1 SQVTM, CDR2 ANQGSEA. CDR3 nucleotides: TGCAGCCTCGAGAGGGAGGGAAGCTCCTACAATGAGCAGTTCTTC. This gives the protein CSLEREGSSYNEQFF.

This chain connects TRBV21-1 to TRBJ2-3; the table's TRBD2 call for D was not verified on the DNA. TRBV21-1 is assigned pseudogene status. The CDR3 runs 15 residues. DNA for the CDR3: TGTGCCATCCAGCCAATTGGGGACGAGACAGATACGCAGTATTTT. Translation: CAIQPIGDETDTQYF.

The genes are TRBV5-4 and TRBJ1-4; TRBD1 might be the D (5 bases). V lost 3 bases and J lost 6, with 12 bases in between. Looked up from germline, CDR1 is SGHNT and CDR2 is YYREEE (reference sequence). The CDR3 has 14 amino acids. The CDR3 region has the DNA TGTGCCAGCAGCTGGGGACTTGGGGATGAAAAACTGTTTTTT. It is translated as CASSWGLGDEKLFF.

This clonotype was detected only a few times. V is TRBV12-3 or TRBV12-4 and J is TRBJ2-1; 10 bases are shared with TRBD2. This CDR3 spans 19 amino acids. V lost 7 bases, J lost 2 bases, and 17 bases stayed unmatched. The CDR3: CASMGASGRRLRPYNEQFF. The CDR3 DNA is TGTGCCAGCATGGGGGCTAGCGGGAGACGGCTTCGTCCCTACAATGAGCAGTTCTTC.

This clonotype has more than one count but fewer than ten. The chain's CDR3 is CASSLRLNPGETQYF. The CDR3 region has the DNA TGTGCCAGCAGCCTTAGACTGAATCCAGGGGAGACCCAGTACTTC. The chain has TRBV28 and TRBJ2-5, with D tentatively TRBD1 (5 bases). V was trimmed by 6 bases and J by 5 bases, leaving 19 bases between them. The CDR3 is made up of 15 amino acids. The V gene's germline CDR1 is MDHEN and CDR2 SYDVKM.

This clonotype was found a few times. This chain uses TRBV7-2 with TRBJ2-7; D perhaps matches TRBD2 (5 bases). The CDR3 runs 14 residues. Germline V gives CDR1 SGHTA, CDR2 FQGNSA. V lost 6 bases and J lost 3, with 15 bases in between. The CDR3 nucleotides are TGTGCCAGCAGACACGAGGGCGGCTTCTACGAGCAGTACTTC. It specifies CASRHEGGFYEQYF.

This clonotype has a count of ten or more. The rearrangement links TRBV10-2 to TRBJ1-1, with 7 bases fitting TRBD1. CDR3 length: 12 residues. V was clipped by 7 bases and J by 4 bases; unmatched bases: 3. Germline V lookup: CDR1 WSHSY, CDR2 SAAADI. The CDR3 protein is CASKPGGTEAFF. In nucleotides, the CDR3 is TGCGCCAGCAAGCCAGGGGGCACTGAAGCTTTCTTT.

This clonotype was found many times. The chain combines TRBV9 with TRBJ2-1, with a tentative D call TRBD2 (6 bases). Germline V gene sequence: CDR1 SGDLS, CDR2 YYNGEE. Trimming cost V 0 bases and J 2 bases, with 12 bases left between them. CDR3 size: 16 residues. The CDR3 sequence: CASSVDGGSTYNEQFF. As DNA, the CDR3 is TGTGCCAGCAGCGTAGATGGGGGGTCAACCTACAATGAGCAGTTCTTC.

This clonotype was observed a few times. The J gene is TRBJ2-1, the V gene TRBV29-1; D unclear. This CDR3 region has 16 residues. Germline V CDR1 and CDR2: SQVTM, ANQGSEA. V was cut by 1 base and J by 0 bases, with 13 bases left in between. The CDR3 nucleotides read TGCAGCGTTGAAGGGTACAGCCGAAGCTCCTACAATGAGCAGTTCTTC. Translation: CSVEGYSRSSYNEQFF.

This clonotype was counted a few times. The genes are TRBV20-1 and TRBJ1-2, with 7 nucleotides matching TRBD1. The V gene end was trimmed by 6 bases and the J gene end by 1 base; junction bases not matched to a gene: 2. Germline loops: CDR1 DFQATT, CDR2 SNEGSKA (reference sequence). The CDR3 totals 12 residues. CDR3 nucleotide sequence: TGCAGTGCGGGACAGTTTAACTATGGCTACACCTTC. It codes for CSAGQFNYGYTF.

This clonotype was seen a few times. The chain is built from TRBV7-6 and TRBJ2-1, with TRBD2 identical over 10 bases. After removal of 7 bases from V and 4 bases from J, the junction contained 7 bases not matched to a gene. CDR3 length equals 15 residues. Germline V gene sequence: CDR1 SGHVS, CDR2 FNYEAQ. In nucleotides, the CDR3 is TGTGCCAGCATCACCGGGACTAGCGAATACAATGAGCAGTTCTTC. It translates to CASITGTSEYNEQFF.

This clonotype appeared a few times. V usage is TRBV6-6 and J usage is TRBJ1-1; D call uncertain. The CDR3 is 19 residues long. Germline V gene data show CDR1 as MNHNY and CDR2 as SVGAGI (reference sequence). V gave up 0 bases and J gave up 3 bases, with 23 bases separating them. Here the CDR3 DNA reads TGTGCCAGCAGTTACTCCACTCGTCCCGGCTCACCGTCGGACACTGAAGCTTTCTTT. Its protein is CASSYSTRPGSPSDTEAFF.

This clonotype was observed many times. The chain recombines TRBV7-6 with TRBJ2-3; TRBD2 agrees at 7 bases. V shed 2 bases and J 1 base; nucleotides not matched to a gene: 0. CDR1 is SGHVS and CDR2 is FNYEAQ in the germline V gene. The CDR3 is 14 residues long. DNA of the CDR3: TGTGCCAGCAGCTTAAGCGGGGGCACAGATACGCAGTATTTT. Translated, it gives CASSLSGGTDTQYF.

The chain is built from TRBV10-3 and TRBJ2-2; D is unclear. Trimming removed 9 bases from V and 0 bases from J, with 8 bases in between. The germline V gene encodes CDR1 ENHRY and CDR2 SYGVKD. This CDR3 spans 13 amino acids. The CDR3 DNA sequence: TGTGCCATACTACAGTCGAACACCGGGGAGCTGTTTTTT. Its translation: CAILQSNTGELFF.